This TCR beta chain came from a study of beta chain features in type 1 diabetes (dated 2018 in TCRdb). Background on the whole study: Mean age, gender distribution, total cell number and subset yield did not differ between patients and healthy donors. The study compared the TCRB repertoires of sorted circulating CD4+ T cell subsets in recently diagnosed type 1 diabetes patients with those in matched healthy donors. Regulatory and stem cell-like memory subsets were isolated from only 8 patients and about eight healthy donors, whereas naive and central memory subsets came from all 28 donors. A total of around 110,000,000 sorted cells were examined across all samples, and RNA yield correlated strongly with the number of cells per subset. Results the study describes overall, beyond this receptor: Type 1 diabetes patients showed a moderate but significant shortening of TCRB CDR3 length in all four CD4+ subsets. Because the HLA sub-analyses included only small numbers of individuals, any influence of HLA type on TCRB rearrangement was left unresolved. Naive, central memory and regulatory TCRB repertoires appeared to be more alike among patients than among healthy donors. Because cDNA rather than genomic DNA was sequenced, highly expressing activated cells could have been over-represented, although no difference in activation and CD3 levels was found between groups. Fewer insertions and more nucleotide deletions at VDJ recombination sites were observed in patients with type 1 diabetes, implying thymic rearrangement abnormalities. PCR may preferentially amplify shorter templates, but because patient and control samples were amplified and corrected together, any resulting skew would affect both groups equally.

The entire amount of isolated RNA was reverse transcribed using the High Capacity cDNA Reverse Transcription Kit, so the sequenced TCRB transcripts were expressed ones. Deep immunoSEQ sequencing was performed on naive, central memory and regulatory T cell samples, with an average of around 3.5 million total reads per sample. Sorted cells were lysed in RLT buffer, and RNA was extracted using DNase-treated RNeasy Micro or Mini kits according to cell number. Each cell subset was processed on its own to prevent cross-contamination, while patient and healthy donor samples were processed together. The immunoSEQ multiplex PCR was used to amplify TCRB sequences from cDNA, generating 87-bp fragments that spanned the CDR3 region. Sequencing of the amplicons was performed on the Illumina HiSeq platform. From the authors' description of their analysis: Synthetic template baselines were used to correct PCR bias computationally, reads within Hamming distance 2 were collapsed together, and singletons that could not be merged were discarded. Reads were aligned against IMGT so that V, D and J genes, CDR3 length and insertions or deletions at six rearrangement sites could be assigned. Within each subset, clonotype counts were normalized to sorted cell number, after which true diversity and Gini coefficients were computed with the tcR R package. The overlap coefficient, calculated on TCRB nucleotide sequences, was used to quantify repertoire sharing. Out-of-frame TCRB sequences from naive cells were analyzed to stand in for the pre-selection repertoire. TCRdb took over this immuneACCESS table, retaining in-frame rearrangements with V and J assigned. Such tables are incomplete; in checked studies, under half of the missing clones stem from an unresolved V gene, and the remainder is unexplained. V and J calls and clone size are as listed in that table; D and trimming were resolved from the DNA. Here the sample has about 900,000 clones; 15% to 20% occur a single time. The top ten constitute 0.02% to 0.025% of the sample.

Each donor gave one peripheral blood draw, approximately 0.11 L on average, collected into heparinised tubes. A BD FACSAria II was used to sort naive, central memory, regulatory and stem cell-like memory CD4+ T cells with a panel that included CD45RO, CCR7, CD25, CD127, CD95 and CD27. A purity above 95% was achieved for all sorted populations. Right away, PBMCs were isolated by Lymphoprep density gradient centrifugation and were stained directly, with no culture step. So that batch effects would be minimized, each experiment stained and sorted samples in pairs, pairing one healthy donor with one patient. From cysteine to phenylalanine, the CDR3 is 15 amino acids long. The CDR3 DNA has 45 bases and is translated from base 1. In the germline V gene, CDR1 corresponds to KGHSH and CDR2 to LQKENI. V is pared back by 6 bases and J by 2 bases, with 14 bases lying between the germline termini. In the case of this clone: There is no known antigen for this receptor. Base quality data are lacking; no much larger clone is found one base away.

The chain was built from TRBV18 and TRBJ1-3, with a tentative D gene TRBD1 over 5 matching bases. The sequence derives from a woman between 18 and 29 years old in good health. Sample: naive CD4+ T cells from blood. This specimen's cell subset or site label, per the study, means: true naive CD4+ T cells. The CDR3 in this case is CASSPGGATGNTIYF. The nucleotide sequence is TGTGCCAGCTCCCCTGGGGGTGCCACTGGAAACACCATATATTTT.